This TCR beta chain was recorded in a study of cytotoxic CD8 clonotypes in ibrutinib-treated CLL. The repertoire was sequenced with immunoSEQ multiplex PCR; TCRdb's copy has only in-frame clones and lacks some. This sample has about 16,000 clones, with about 65% found just once. This CDR3 is built from 14 residues. Germline lookup yields CDR1 MNHNS and CDR2 SASEGT. V was pared by 7 bases and J by 8 bases, with 15 bases between. This TCR came from a human donor with chronic lymphocytic leukemia. The chain is built from TRBV6-1 and TRBJ1-6; D gene unclear. The starting material was PBMCs, obtained before ibrutinib treatment. The chain's CDR3 is CASTSPSYHSPLHF. The CDR3 nucleotides read TGTGCCAGCACTTCCCCATCTTACCATTCACCCCTCCACTTT.